The 7 T cell receptor beta chains presented below share a single source sample, sequenced in a study of T-cell memory formation after mild COVID-19. TCRdb re-derived calls from the 5' RACE reads in MiXCR, one entry per CDR3 protein. The sample includes approximately 250,000 distinct CDR3 sequences, 15% to 20% of them seen just once. Sequenced sample: PBMCs or a T cell subset sorted from them (not recorded which). These receptors originate from a young man who had mild COVID-19 (a few samples of this study predate the infection). Cell type and time point are not known.

This clonotype has only a few counts. The V gene is TRBV20-1, the J gene TRBJ2-5; tentative D call: TRBD2 (5 bases). Germline CDR1 and CDR2: DFQATT and SNEGSKA (reference sequence). This CDR3 comprises 13 residues. With 6 bases removed from V and 1 base from J, the gap between germline ends came to 12 bases. CDR3 region: CSAPGGPQETQYF. DNA for the CDR3: TGCAGTGCCCCCGGCGGGCCCCAAGAGACCCAGTACTTC.

This rearrangement joins TRBV2 to TRBJ2-3; D is perhaps TRBD1 (5 bases). Per the germline V gene, CDR1 is SNHLY and CDR2 is FYNNEI. This CDR3 is built from 14 residues. Deletions cut 7 bases from V and 1 base from J, with 12 bases between. This chain's CDR3 is CASTPGFGTDTQYF. In DNA form, the CDR3 reads TGTGCCAGCACCCCAGGGTTCGGCACAGATACGCAGTATTTT.

In this sample, this clonotype turned up a few times. The chain employs TRBV7-2 and TRBJ2-3; no definite D call. This CDR3 has 13 amino acids. V gave up 0 bases and J gave up 4 bases, with 5 bases separating them. Germline values: CDR1 SGHTA, CDR2 FQGNSA. Written as DNA, the CDR3 is TGTGCCAGCAGCTTAGCCCTGCCAGATACGCAGTATTTT. Translating it yields CASSLALPDTQYF.

The gene calls are TRBV7-9 and TRBJ1-3; D is ambiguous. Trimming stripped 3 bases from V and 3 bases from J, with 9 bases between. This CDR3 region has 14 residues. From germline, CDR1 is SEHNR and CDR2 FQNEAQ (reference sequence). The CDR3 coding sequence is TGTGCCAGCAGCTTGATCGGAGGTGGAAACACCATATATTTT. Its translation is CASSLIGGGNTIYF. The entire variable domain, with the rest obtained from reference TRBV7-9 and TRBJ1-3, is as follows: DTGVSQNPRHKITKRGQNVTFRCDPISEHNRLYWYRQTLGQGPEFLTYFQNEAQLEKSRLLSDRFSAERPKGSFSTLEIQRTEQGDSAMYLCASSLIGGGNTIYFGEGSWLTVV.

This clonotype was recorded a few times. The V gene is TRBV24-1, the J gene TRBJ2-5; 7 bases align to TRBD2. The V and J ends lost 2 bases and 4 bases, in that order; junction bases with no gene match: 3. The germline V gene encodes CDR1 KGHDR and CDR2 SFDVKD. The CDR3 length is 14 residues. The CDR3 is CATSDSREGETQYF. DNA of the CDR3: TGTGCCACCAGTGATTCAAGGGAGGGAGAGACCCAGTACTTC.

This clonotype occurred many times. The chain couples TRBV7-2 to TRBJ2-3; the D is unclear. V was pared by 0 bases and J by 4 bases, with 2 bases between. The germline gives CDR1 SGHTA, CDR2 FQGNSA. This CDR3 is 12 amino acids long. CDR3 loop: CASSLAPDTQYF. CDR3 bases: TGTGCCAGCAGCTTAGCCCCAGATACGCAGTATTTT.

There are a few counts of this clonotype. This rearrangement joins TRBV7-8 to TRBJ2-7; D is possibly TRBD2 (5 bases). Germline assignment: CDR1 SGHVS and CDR2 FQNEAQ. The CDR3 consists of 13 residues. V lost 1 base and J lost 3, with 7 bases in between. This chain's CDR3 is CASSLGRDYEQYV. The CDR3 DNA is TGTGCCAGCAGCTTAGGCCGGGACTACGAGCAGTACGTC.